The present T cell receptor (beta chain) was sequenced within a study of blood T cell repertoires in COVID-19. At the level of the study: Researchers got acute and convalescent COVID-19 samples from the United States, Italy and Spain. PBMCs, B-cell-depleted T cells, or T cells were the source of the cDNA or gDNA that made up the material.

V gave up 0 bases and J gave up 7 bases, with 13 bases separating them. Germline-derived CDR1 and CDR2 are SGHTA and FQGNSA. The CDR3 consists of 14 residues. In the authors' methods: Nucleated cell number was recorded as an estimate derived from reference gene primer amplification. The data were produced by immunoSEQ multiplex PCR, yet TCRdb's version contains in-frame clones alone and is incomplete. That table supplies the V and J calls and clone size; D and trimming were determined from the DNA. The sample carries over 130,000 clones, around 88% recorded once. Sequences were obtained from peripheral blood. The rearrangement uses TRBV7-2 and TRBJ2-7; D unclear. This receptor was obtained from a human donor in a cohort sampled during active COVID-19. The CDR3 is CASSLAVGSREQYF. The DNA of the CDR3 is TGTGCCAGCAGCTTAGCGGTCGGGTCTAGAGAGCAGTACTTC.